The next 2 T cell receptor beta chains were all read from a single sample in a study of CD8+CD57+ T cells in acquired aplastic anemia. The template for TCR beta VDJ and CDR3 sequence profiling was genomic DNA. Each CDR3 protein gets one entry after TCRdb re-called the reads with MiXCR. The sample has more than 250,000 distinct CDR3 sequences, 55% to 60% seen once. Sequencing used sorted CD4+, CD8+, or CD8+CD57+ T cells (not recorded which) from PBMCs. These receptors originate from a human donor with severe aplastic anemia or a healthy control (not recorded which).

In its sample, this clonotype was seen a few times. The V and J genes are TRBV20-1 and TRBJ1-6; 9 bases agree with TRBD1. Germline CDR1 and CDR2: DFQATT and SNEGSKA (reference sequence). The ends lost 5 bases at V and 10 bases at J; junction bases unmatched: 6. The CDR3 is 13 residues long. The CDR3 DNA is TGCAGTGCTCGGACAGGGACAGGGTCACCCCTCCACTTT. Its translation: CSARTGTGSPLHF.

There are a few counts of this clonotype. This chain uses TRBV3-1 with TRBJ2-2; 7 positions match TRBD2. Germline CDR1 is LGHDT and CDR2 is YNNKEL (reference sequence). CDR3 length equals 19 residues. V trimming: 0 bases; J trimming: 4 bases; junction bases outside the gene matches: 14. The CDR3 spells CASSQDWGSGRGTTGELFF. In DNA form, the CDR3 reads TGTGCCAGCAGCCAAGATTGGGGTTCGGGGCGGGGGACCACCGGGGAGCTGTTTTTT.